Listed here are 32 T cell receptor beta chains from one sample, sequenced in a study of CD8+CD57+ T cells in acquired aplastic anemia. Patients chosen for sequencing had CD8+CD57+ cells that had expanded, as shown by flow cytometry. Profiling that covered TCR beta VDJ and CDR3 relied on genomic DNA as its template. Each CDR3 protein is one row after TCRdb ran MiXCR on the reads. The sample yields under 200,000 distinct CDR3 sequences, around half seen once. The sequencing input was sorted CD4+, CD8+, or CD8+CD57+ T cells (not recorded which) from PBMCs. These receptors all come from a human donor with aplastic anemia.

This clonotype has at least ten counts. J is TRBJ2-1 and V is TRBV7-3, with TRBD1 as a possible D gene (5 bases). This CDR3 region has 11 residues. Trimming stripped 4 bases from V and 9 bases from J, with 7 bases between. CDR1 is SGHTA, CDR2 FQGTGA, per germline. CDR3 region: CASSSQGEQFF. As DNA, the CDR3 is TGTGCCAGCAGCTCCCAGGGTGAGCAGTTCTTC.

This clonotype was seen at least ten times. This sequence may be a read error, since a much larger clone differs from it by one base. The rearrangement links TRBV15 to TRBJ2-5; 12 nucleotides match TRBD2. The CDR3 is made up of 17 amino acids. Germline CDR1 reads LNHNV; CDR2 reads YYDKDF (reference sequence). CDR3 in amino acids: CATSRDRTSGEQEAQYF. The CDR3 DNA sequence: TGTGCCACCAGCAGAGATCGGACTAGCGGGGAACAAGAGGCCCAGTACTTC.

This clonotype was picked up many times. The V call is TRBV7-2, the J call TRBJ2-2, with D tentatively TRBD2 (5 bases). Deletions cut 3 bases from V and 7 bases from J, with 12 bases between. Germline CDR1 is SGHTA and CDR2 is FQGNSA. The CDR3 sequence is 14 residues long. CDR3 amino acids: CASSLEVVRGELFF. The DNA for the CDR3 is TGTGCCAGCAGCTTGGAGGTGGTCCGCGGGGAGCTGTTTTTT.

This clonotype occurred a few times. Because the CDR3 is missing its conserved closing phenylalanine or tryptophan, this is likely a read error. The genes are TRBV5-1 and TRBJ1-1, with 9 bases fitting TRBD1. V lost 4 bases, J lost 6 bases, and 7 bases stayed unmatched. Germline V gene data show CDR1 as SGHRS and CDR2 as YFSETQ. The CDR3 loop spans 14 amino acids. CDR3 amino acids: CASSPTGGEAEAFL. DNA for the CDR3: TGCGCCAGCAGCCCTACAGGGGGCGAAGCTGAAGCTTTCCTT.

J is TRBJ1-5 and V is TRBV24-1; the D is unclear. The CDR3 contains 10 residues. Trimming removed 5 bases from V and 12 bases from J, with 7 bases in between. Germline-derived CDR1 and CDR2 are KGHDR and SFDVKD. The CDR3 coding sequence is TGTGCCACCAGTGGGGCGGTCCAGCATTTT. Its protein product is CATSGAVQHF.

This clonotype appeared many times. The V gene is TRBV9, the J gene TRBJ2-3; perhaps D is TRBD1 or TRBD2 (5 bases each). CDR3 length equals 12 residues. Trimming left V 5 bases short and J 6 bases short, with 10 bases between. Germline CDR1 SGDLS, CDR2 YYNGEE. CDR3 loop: CASSLEGDTQYF. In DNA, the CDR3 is TGTGCCAGCAGTCTTGAGGGGGATACGCAGTATTTT.

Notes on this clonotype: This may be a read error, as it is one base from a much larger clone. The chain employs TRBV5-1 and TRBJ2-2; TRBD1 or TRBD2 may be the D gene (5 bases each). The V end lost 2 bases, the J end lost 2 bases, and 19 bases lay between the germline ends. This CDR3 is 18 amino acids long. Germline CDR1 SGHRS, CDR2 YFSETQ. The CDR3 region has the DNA TGCGCCAGCAGCTTTCCTCCCGGGGCTAGCCTTAACACCGGGGAGCTGTTTTTT. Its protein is CASSFPPGASLNTGELFF.

CDR3 protein: CASSEWGQGHQPQHF. CDR3 sequence (DNA): TGCGCCAGCAGTGAGTGGGGACAGGGCCATCAGCCCCAGCATTTT. The V gene is TRBV10-2, the J gene TRBJ1-5; 9 bases are a match to TRBD1. The J segment lost 5 bases and the V segment lost 1 base, leaving 3 bases of the junction unmatched. The CDR3 covers 15 residues. Germline CDR1 is WSHSY and CDR2 is SAAADI.

CDR3 protein: CASSAGGTGYSPLHF. The CDR3 bases are TGTGCCAGCAGTGCAGGGGGGACAGGGTACTCACCCCTCCACTTT. The chain employs TRBV6-1 and TRBJ1-6; 9 positions match TRBD1. CDR1 and CDR2 (germline): MNHNS, SASEGT. This CDR3 has 15 residues. The ends lost 4 bases at V and 10 bases at J; junction bases unmatched: 8.

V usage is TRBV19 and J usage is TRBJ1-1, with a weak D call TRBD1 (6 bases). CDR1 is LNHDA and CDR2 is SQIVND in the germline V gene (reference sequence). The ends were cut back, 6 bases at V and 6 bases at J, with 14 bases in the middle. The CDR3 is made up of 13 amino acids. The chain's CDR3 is CASSSQGLAEAFF. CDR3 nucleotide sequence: TGTGCCAGTAGCTCACAGGGTTTGGCTGAAGCTTTCTTT.

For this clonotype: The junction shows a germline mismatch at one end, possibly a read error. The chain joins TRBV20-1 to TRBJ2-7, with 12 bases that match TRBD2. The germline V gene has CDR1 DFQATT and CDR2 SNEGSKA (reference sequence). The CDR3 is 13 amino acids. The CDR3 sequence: CGARGLAGSEQYF. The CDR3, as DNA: TGCGGTGCCAGAGGACTAGCGGGGAGTGAGCAGTACTTC.

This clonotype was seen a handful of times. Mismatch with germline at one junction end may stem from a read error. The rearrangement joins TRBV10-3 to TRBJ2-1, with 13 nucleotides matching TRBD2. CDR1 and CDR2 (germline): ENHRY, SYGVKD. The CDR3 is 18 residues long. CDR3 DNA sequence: TGTGCCAGCAGTCCCGGGACTAGCGGGAACTCCGCCTACAATGAGCAGTTCTTC. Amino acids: CASSPGTSGNSAYNEQFF.

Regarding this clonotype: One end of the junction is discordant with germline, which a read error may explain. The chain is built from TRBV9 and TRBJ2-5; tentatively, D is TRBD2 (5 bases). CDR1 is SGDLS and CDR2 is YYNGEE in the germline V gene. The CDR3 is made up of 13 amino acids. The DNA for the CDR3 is TGCGCCAGCAGCCCGGGGTGTATGGAGACCCAGTACTTC. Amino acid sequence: CASSPGCMETQYF.

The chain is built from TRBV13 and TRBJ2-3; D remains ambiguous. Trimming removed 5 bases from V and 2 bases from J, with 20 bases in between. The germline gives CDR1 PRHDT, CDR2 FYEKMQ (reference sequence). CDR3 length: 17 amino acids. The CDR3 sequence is CASSPPVVRVDTDTQYF. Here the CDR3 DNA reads TGTGCCAGCAGCCCCCCTGTAGTTCGAGTCGACACAGATACGCAGTATTTT.

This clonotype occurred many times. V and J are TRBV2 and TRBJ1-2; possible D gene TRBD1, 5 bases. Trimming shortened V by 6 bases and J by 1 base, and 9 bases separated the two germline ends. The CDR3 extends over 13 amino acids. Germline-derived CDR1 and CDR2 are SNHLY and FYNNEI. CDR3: CASSVDSNYGYTF. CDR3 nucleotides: TGTGCCAGCAGCGTAGACAGTAACTATGGCTACACCTTC.

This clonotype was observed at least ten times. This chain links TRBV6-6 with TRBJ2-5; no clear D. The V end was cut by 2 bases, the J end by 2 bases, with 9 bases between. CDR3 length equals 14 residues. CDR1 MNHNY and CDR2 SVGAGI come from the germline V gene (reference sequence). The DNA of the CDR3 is TGTGCCAGCAGTTACGAGGCGCTACAAGAGACCCAGTACTTC. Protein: CASSYEALQETQYF.

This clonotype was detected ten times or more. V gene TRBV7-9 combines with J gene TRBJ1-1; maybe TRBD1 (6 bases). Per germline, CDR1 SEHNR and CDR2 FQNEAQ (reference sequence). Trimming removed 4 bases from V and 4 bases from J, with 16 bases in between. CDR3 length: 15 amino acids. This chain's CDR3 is CASSSPDRLVTEAFF. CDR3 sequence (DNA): TGTGCCAGCAGCTCCCCAGACAGGTTAGTCACTGAAGCTTTCTTT.

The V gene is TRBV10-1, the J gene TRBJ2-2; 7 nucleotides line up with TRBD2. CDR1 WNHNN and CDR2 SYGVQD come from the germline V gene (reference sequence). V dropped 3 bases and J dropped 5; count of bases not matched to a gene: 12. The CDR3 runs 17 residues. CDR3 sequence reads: CASSDWGGLAGTGELFF. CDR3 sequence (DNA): TGCGCCAGCAGTGATTGGGGAGGGTTGGCAGGAACCGGGGAGCTGTTTTTT.

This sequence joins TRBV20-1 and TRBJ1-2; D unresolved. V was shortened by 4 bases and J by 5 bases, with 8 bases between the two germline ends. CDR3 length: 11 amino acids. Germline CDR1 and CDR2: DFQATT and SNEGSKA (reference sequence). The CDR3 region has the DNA TGCAGTGCTACCCAGGAGTATGGCTACACCTTC. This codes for CSATQEYGYTF.

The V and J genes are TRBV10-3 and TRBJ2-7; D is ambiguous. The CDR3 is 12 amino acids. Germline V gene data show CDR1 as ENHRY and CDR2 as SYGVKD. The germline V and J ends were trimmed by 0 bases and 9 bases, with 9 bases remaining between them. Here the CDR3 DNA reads TGTGCCATCAGTGAGTCGATGAACGGGCAGTACTTC. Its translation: CAISESMNGQYF.

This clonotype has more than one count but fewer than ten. CDR3 nucleotide sequence: TGTGCCAGCAGCTTACCCCGGGGGTGGGTAGCAGGGTCATACAATGAGCAGTTCTTC. The encoded protein is CASSLPRGWVAGSYNEQFF. The J gene is TRBJ2-1, the V gene TRBV7-2; possibly TRBD2 for D (6 bases). The ends were cut back, 2 bases at V and 4 bases at J, with 24 bases in the middle. The CDR3 sequence is 19 residues long. From germline, CDR1 is SGHTA and CDR2 FQGNSA.

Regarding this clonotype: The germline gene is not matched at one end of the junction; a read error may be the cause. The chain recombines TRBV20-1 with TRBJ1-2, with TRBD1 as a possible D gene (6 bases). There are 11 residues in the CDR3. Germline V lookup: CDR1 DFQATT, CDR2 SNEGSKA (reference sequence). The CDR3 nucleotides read TGCAGAGCTAGGGGGGCCTATGGCTACACCTTC. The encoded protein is CRARGAYGYTF.

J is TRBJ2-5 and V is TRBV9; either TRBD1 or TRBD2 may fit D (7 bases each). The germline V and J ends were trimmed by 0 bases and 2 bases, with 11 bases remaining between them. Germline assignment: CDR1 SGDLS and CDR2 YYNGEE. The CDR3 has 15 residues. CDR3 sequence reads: CASSVVQGGQETQYF. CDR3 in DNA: TGTGCCAGCAGCGTAGTCCAGGGGGGGCAAGAGACCCAGTACTTC.

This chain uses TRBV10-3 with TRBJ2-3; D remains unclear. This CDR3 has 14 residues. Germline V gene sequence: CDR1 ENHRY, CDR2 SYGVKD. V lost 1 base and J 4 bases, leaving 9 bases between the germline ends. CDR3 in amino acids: CAISEWTQADTQYF. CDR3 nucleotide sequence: TGTGCCATCAGTGAGTGGACCCAGGCAGATACGCAGTATTTT.

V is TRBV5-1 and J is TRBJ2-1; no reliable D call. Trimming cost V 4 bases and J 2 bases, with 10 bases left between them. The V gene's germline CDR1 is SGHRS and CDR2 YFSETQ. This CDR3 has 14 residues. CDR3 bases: TGCGCCAGCAGCCTTTCGACTGCCTACAATGAGCAGTTCTTC. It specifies CASSLSTAYNEQFF. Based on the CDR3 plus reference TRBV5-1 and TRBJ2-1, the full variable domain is KAGVTQTPRYLIKTRGQQVTLSCSPISGHRSVSWYQQTPGQGLQFLFEYFSETQRNKGNFPGRFSGRQFSNSRSEMNVSTLELGDSALYLCASSLSTAYNEQFFGPGTRLTVL.

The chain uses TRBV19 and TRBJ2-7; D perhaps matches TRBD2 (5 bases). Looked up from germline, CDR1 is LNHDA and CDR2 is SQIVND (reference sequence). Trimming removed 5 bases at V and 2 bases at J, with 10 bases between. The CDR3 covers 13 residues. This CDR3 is CASSVGLPYEQYF. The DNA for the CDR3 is TGTGCCAGTAGTGTCGGACTCCCCTACGAGCAGTACTTC. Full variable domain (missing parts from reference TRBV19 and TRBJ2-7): DGGITQSPKYLFRKEGQNVTLSCEQNLNHDAMYWYRQDPGQGLRLIYYSQIVNDFQKGDIAEGYSVSREKKESFPLTVTSAQKNPTAFYLCASSVGLPYEQYFGPGTRLTVT.

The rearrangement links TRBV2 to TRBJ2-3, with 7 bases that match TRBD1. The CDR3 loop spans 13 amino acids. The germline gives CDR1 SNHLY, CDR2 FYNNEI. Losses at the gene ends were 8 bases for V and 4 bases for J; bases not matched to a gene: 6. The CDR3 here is CASQTGEADTQYF. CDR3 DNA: TGTGCCAGCCAAACAGGGGAAGCAGATACGCAGTATTTT.

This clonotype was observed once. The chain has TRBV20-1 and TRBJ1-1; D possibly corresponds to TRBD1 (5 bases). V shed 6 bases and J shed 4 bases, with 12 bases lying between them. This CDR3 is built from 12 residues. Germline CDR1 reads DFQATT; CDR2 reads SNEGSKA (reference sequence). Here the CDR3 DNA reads TGCAGTGCGGATCCTAGGGGCACTGAAGCTTTCTTT. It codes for CSADPRGTEAFF.

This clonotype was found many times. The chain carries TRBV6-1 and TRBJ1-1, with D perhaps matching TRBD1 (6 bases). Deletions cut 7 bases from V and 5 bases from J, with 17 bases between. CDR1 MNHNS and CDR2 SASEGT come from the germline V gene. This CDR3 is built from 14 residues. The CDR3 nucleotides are TGTGCCAGCACCGAACGGGGGCCGGGGACTGAAGCTTTCTTT. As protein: CASTERGPGTEAFF.

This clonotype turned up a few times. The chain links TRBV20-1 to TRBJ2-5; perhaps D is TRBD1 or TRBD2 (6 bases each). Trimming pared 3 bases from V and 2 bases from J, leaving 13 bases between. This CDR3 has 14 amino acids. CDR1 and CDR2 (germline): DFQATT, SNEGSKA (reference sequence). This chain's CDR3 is CSASKGEEQETQYF. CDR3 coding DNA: TGCAGTGCTAGTAAGGGGGAGGAACAAGAGACCCAGTACTTC.

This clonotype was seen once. The CDR3 here is CASSPDRDHTF. DNA of the CDR3: TGTGCCAGCAGCCCTGACAGGGACCACACCTTC. This rearrangement joins TRBV7-9 to TRBJ1-2; 7 bases agree with TRBD1. The germline V gene has CDR1 SEHNR and CDR2 FQNEAQ (reference sequence). The trim removed 5 bases at V and 12 bases at J, leaving 6 bases unmatched. This CDR3 region has 11 residues. The full variable domain, with the rest looked up from reference TRBV7-9 and TRBJ1-2, is DTGVSQNPRHKITKRGQNVTFRCDPISEHNRLYWYRQTLGQGPEFLTYFQNEAQLEKSRLLSDRFSAERPKGSFSTLEIQRTEQGDSAMYLCASSPDRDHTFGSGTRLTVV.

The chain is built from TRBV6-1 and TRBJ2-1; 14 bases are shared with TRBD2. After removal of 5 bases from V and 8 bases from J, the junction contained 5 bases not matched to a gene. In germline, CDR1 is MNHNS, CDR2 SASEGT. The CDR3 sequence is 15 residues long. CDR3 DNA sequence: TGTGCCAGCAGTAAGACTAGCGGGGGGGCGGATGAGCAGTTCTTC. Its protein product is CASSKTSGGADEQFF.